The TCR beta chain under discussion was sequenced for a study of blood T cell repertoires in COVID-19 (dated by TCRdb to about 2020). Regarding the complete study: Samples from collaborators originated in the United States, Italy and Spain and spanned both the acute and convalescent phases of COVID-19. The material from the prospective study consisted of cDNA or gDNA derived from T cells, B-cell-depleted T cells, or PBMCs. Sample metadata almost always included a de-identified subject ID, COVID-19 status, age in years and sex. The dataset comprised deeply sampled blood TCRbeta repertoires from subjects exposed to, actively infected with, or recovered from COVID-19. Where available, HLA class I and class II types were taken from metadata supplied by the sample provider and were not determined by assay-based typing. The repertoires were released in a freely available public database meant as a resource for research on the immune response to SARS-CoV-2. Samples came from the ongoing ImmuneRACE study (first 160 participants) plus 1,254 subjects from 6 global collaborators.

Of note for this clone: Its target antigen remains unknown. Base qualities are missing; no much larger clone stands one base away.

The germline V gene sets CDR1 to MDHEN and CDR2 to SYDVKM. V loses 6 bases at its end and J loses 5 bases; junction bases beyond the gene matches: 1. The CDR3 sequence holds 12 residues, the cysteine and phenylalanine included. Just the 36-base CDR3 DNA is kept, in frame starting at base 1. In the prospective study, participants were about 18 to 89 years old, resided in 24 geographic areas of the United States, and were enrolled through a virtual design. Cohort assignment in the prospective study relied on participant-reported clinical history from a screening survey and a study questionnaire. Recovered participants in ImmuneRACE Cohort 3 were defined as having two consecutive negative NP/OP PCR tests, clearance from a healthcare professional, or resolution of symptoms. Mobile phlebotomists in the prospective study collected whole blood, serum and a nasopharyngeal or oropharyngeal swab from every participant. Additional blood draws and questionnaires over an approximately 2-month period could optionally be provided by prospective study participants. Before DNA extraction, prospective study blood samples were shipped either frozen or at room temperature.

The paper as a whole reports these results and caveats: How much clinical and demographic metadata was included differed by source and by participant, and the metadata was provided uncurated.

TCRbeta CDR3 regions were amplified from genomic DNA using the immunoSEQ Assay, a bias-controlled multiplex PCR. Per the authors' processing: The number of nucleated cells in each sample was estimated by amplification of reference gene primers within the assay. To quantify the absolute abundance of each unique TCRbeta CDR3 rearrangement, sequence reads were collapsed and filtered. For each sample, productive Simpson clonality was calculated by taking the square root of Simpson's diversity index across productive rearrangements. The table comes from immuneACCESS by way of TCRdb, which keeps in-frame sequences with V and J called. Part of the clones is missing from these tables; in studies checked, under half for an unresolved V gene and the rest for unknown reasons. V and J calls and clone size follow that table, whereas D and trimming were derived from the DNA. This sample gives some 490,000 clones in total; approximately 86% of them show up just once. Clones ranked in the top ten supply approximately 8% of the sample.

The receptor chain draws on TRBV28 and TRBJ1-2; 9 central nucleotides agree with TRBD1. Sequenced: PBMCs or T cells enriched from blood (not recorded which). This receptor was identified in a woman aged 60 to 75 who had recovered from COVID-19. Read as DNA, the sequence is TGTGCCAGCAGGACAGGGGGATATGGCTACACCTTC. This codes for CASRTGGYGYTF.